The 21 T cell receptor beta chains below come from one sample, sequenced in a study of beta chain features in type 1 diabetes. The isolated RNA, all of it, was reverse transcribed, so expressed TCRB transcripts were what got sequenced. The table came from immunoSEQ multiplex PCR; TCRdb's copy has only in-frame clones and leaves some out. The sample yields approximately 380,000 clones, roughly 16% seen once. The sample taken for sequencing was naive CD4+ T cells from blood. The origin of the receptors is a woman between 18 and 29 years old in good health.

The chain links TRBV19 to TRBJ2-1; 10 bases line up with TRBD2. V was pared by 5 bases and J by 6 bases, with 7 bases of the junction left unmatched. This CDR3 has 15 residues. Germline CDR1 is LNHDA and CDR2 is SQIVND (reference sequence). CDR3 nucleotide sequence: TGTGCCAGTAGTCGAGCGGGAGGGCCTGGCAATGAGCAGTTCTTC. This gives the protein CASSRAGGPGNEQFF.

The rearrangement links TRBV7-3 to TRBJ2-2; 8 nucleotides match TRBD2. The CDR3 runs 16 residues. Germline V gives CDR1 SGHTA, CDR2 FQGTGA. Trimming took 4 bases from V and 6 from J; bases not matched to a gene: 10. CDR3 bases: TGTGCCAGCAGCTCGGGACTAGGCCTCGGAGCCGGGGAGCTGTTTTTT. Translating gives CASSSGLGLGAGELFF.

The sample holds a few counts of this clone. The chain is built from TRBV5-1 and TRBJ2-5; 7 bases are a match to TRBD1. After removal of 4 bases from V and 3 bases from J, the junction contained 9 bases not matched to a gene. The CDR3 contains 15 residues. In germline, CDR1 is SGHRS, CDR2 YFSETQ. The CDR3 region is CASSIRQGKEETQYF. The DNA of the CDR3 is TGCGCCAGCAGCATCCGACAGGGAAAGGAAGAGACCCAGTACTTC.

The CDR3 protein is CASSARDTSNYGYTF. The CDR3 DNA is TGTGCCAGCAGCGCCCGGGACACCAGTAACTATGGCTACACCTTC. V usage is TRBV9 and J usage is TRBJ1-2; possibly TRBD1 for D (6 bases). Trimming stripped 3 bases from V and 1 base from J, with 13 bases between. This CDR3 contains 15 residues. Germline loops: CDR1 SGDLS, CDR2 YYNGEE.

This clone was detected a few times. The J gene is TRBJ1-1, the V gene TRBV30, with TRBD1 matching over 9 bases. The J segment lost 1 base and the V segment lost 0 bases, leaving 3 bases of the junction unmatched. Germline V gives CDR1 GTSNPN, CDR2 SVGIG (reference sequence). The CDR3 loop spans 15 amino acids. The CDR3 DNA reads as TGTGCCTGGAGTGTACGGGACAGGGAGAACACTGAAGCTTTCTTT. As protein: CAWSVRDRENTEAFF. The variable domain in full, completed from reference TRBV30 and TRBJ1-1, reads SQTIHQWPATLVQPVGSPLSLECTVEGTSNPNLYWYRQAAGRGLQLLFYSVGIGQISSEVPQNLSASRPQDRQFILSSKKLLLSDSGFYLCAWSVRDRENTEAFFGQGTRLTVV.

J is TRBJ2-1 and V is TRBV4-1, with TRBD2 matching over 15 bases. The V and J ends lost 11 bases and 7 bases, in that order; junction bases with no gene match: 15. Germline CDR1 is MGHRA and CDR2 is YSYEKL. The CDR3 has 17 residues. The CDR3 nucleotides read TGCGCCGGGGAGGGGACTAGCGGGAGGAAATTCGGGAATGAGCAGTTCTTC. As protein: CAGEGTSGRKFGNEQFF.

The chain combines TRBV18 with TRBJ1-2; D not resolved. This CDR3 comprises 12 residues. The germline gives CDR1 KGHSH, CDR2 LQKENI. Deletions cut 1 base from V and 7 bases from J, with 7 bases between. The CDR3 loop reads CASSPRSGGYTF. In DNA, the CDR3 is TGTGCCAGCTCACCACGGTCGGGTGGCTACACCTTC.

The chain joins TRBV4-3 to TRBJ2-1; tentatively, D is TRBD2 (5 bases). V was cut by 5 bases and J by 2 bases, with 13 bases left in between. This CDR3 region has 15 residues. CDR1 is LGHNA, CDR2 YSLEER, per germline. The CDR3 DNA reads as TGCGCCAGCAGCTCGGAGGCAAGGGCCTACAATGAGCAGTTCTTC. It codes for CASSSEARAYNEQFF.

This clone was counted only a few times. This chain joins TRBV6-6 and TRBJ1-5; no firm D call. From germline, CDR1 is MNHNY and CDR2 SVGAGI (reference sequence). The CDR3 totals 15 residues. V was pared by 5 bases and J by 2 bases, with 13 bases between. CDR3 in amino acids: CASSRVGIGNQPQHF. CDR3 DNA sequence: TGTGCCAGCAGTCGGGTAGGAATCGGCAATCAGCCCCAGCATTTT.

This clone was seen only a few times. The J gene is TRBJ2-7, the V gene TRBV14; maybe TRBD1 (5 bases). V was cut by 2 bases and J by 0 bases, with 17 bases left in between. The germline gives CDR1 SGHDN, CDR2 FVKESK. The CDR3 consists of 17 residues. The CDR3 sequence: CASSQQWGSSSSYEQYF. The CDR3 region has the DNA TGTGCCAGCAGCCAACAGTGGGGCAGTTCAAGCTCCTACGAGCAGTACTTC.

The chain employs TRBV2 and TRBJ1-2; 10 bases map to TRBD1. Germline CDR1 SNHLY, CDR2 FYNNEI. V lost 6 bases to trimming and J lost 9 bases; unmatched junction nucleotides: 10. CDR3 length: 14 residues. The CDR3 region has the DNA TGTGCCAGCAGACCCGGACAGGGGGTAGGGCGCTACACCTTC. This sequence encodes CASRPGQGVGRYTF.

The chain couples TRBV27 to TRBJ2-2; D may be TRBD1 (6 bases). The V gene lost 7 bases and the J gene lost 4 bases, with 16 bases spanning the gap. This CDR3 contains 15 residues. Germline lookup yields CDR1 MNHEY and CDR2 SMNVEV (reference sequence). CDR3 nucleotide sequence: TGTGCCAGCAAGGGGGACACCCTGGGCACCGGGGAGCTGTTTTTT. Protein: CASKGDTLGTGELFF.

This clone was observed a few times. CDR3 DNA sequence: TGTGCCAGCAGCTTAGGACTAGCGGGTTTGGAGACCCAGTACTTC. Encoded protein: CASSLGLAGLETQYF. This chain uses TRBV7-2 with TRBJ2-5; 10 bases agree with TRBD2. The V and J ends lost 1 base and 5 bases, in that order; junction bases with no gene match: 4. The CDR3 is 15 residues long. Looked up from germline, CDR1 is SGHTA and CDR2 is FQGNSA.

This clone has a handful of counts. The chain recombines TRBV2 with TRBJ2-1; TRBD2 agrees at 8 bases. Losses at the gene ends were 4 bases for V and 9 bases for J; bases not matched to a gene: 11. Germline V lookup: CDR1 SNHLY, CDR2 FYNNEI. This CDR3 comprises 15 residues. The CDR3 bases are TGTGCCAGCAGTGTATCAAGGCGGGAGGTGGTTGAGCAGTTCTTC. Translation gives CASSVSRREVVEQFF.

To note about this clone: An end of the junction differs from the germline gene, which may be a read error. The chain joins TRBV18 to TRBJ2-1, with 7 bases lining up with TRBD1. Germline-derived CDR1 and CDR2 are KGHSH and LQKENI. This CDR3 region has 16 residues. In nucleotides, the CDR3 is TGTGCCAGCTTACCACCGGGCGCAGGGGGATTAGCTGAGCAGTTCTTC. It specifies CASLPPGAGGLAEQFF.

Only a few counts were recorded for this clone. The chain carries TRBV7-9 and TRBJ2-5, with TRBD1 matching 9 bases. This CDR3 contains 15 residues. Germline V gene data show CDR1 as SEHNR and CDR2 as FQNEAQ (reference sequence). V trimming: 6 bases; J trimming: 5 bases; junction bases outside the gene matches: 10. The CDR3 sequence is CASSADRGRWETQYF. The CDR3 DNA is TGTGCCAGCAGTGCCGACAGGGGGAGGTGGGAGACCCAGTACTTC.

Here the CDR3 reads CASSVAGQVQETQYF. The CDR3 DNA sequence: TGTGCCAGCAGCGTAGCTGGCCAGGTCCAAGAGACCCAGTACTTC. V usage is TRBV9 and J usage is TRBJ2-5, with D hard to call. Looked up from germline, CDR1 is SGDLS and CDR2 is YYNGEE. V shed 0 bases and J shed 1 base, with 10 bases lying between them. The CDR3 covers 15 residues.

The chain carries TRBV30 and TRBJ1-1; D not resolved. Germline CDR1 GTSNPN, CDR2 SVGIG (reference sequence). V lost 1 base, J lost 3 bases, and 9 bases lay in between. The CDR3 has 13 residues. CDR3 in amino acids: CAWSAEVYTEAFF. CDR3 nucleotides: TGTGCCTGGAGTGCAGAGGTGTACACTGAAGCTTTCTTT.

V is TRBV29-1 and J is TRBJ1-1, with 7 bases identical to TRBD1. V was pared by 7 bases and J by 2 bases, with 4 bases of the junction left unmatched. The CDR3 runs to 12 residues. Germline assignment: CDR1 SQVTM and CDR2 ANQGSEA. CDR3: CSGWTGNTEAFF. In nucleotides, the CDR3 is TGCAGCGGCTGGACAGGAAACACTGAAGCTTTCTTT.

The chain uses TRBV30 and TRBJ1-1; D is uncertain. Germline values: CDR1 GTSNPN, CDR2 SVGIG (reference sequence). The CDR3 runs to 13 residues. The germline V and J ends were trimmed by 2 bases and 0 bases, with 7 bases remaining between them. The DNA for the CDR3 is TGTGCCTGGAGTCGACTCCTGAACACTGAAGCTTTCTTT. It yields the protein CAWSRLLNTEAFF.

The CDR3 loop is CATSLGLALNEQYF. The DNA for the CDR3 is TGTGCCACCAGCCTGGGACTAGCGCTAAACGAGCAGTACTTC. The genes are TRBV15 and TRBJ2-7; 10 positions agree with TRBD2. The trim removed 5 bases at V and 5 bases at J, leaving 6 bases unmatched. CDR1 is LNHNV and CDR2 is YYDKDF in the germline V gene (reference sequence). CDR3 size: 14 residues.